This entry lists 17 T cell receptor beta chains sequenced from one sample in a study of shared clonotypes between healthy human individuals (dated by TCRdb to 2018 to 2020). Library method: the immunoSEQ multiplex PCR assay. TCRdb limited this immuneACCESS table to in-frame rearrangements with V and J called. A share of clones is missing; checked studies link under half to unresolved V genes, and the rest is unexplained. This sample holds roughly 330,000 clones; approximately 79% were observed only once. 10% of the sample is held by the ten biggest clonotypes. Sequencing used memory CD4+ T cells sorted from blood. The cell subset or site label, as the study defines it: CD45RA-negative fraction. Receptors were obtained from a man younger than 40 in good health.

The chain employs TRBV7-9 and TRBJ2-2; 12 nucleotides align to TRBD2. The CDR3 extends over 18 amino acids. The germline V gene encodes CDR1 SEHNR and CDR2 FQNEAQ (reference sequence). V lost 5 bases, J lost 1 base, and 8 bases stayed unmatched. The CDR3 nucleotides read TGTGCCAGCAGCCCGATGGGACTAGCGGGCCAGAACACCGGGGAGCTGTTTTTT. Its translation is CASSPMGLAGQNTGELFF. The whole variable domain, filled in from reference TRBV7-9 and TRBJ2-2, reads DTGVSQNPRHKITKRGQNVTFRCDPISEHNRLYWYRQTLGQGPEFLTYFQNEAQLEKSRLLSDRFSAERPKGSFSTLEIQRTEQGDSAMYLCASSPMGLAGQNTGELFFGEGSRLTVL.

The V call is TRBV5-4, the J call TRBJ2-1; D may be TRBD2 (6 bases). The CDR3 loop spans 13 amino acids. CDR1 is SGHNT and CDR2 is YYREEE in the germline V gene (reference sequence). V was shortened by 4 bases and J by 4 bases, with 9 bases between the two germline ends. CDR3: CASSLSGYNEQFF. The CDR3 bases are TGTGCCAGCAGCCTCAGCGGGTACAATGAGCAGTTCTTC. The full variable domain, rest sourced from reference TRBV5-4 and TRBJ2-1, is ETGVTQSPTHLIKTRGQQVTLRCSSQSGHNTVSWYQQALGQGPQFIFQYYREEENGRGNFPPRFSGLQFPNYSSELNVNALELDDSALYLCASSLSGYNEQFFGPGTRLTVL.

As concerns this clone: Other DNA variants within this sample encode the same CDR3. This sequence joins TRBV2 and TRBJ1-2; D is unclear. V gave up 4 bases and J gave up 2 bases, with 8 bases separating them. Germline V CDR1 and CDR2: SNHLY, FYNNEI. CDR3 length: 13 residues. The CDR3 sequence is CASSGVGNYGYTF. The DNA for the CDR3 is TGTGCCAGCAGTGGGGTGGGGAACTATGGCTACACCTTC.

The chain carries TRBV9 and TRBJ2-3; D remains unclear. This CDR3 region has 16 residues. CDR1 is SGDLS and CDR2 is YYNGEE in the germline V gene. Trimming shortened V by 0 bases and J by 4 bases, and 15 bases separated the two germline ends. The CDR3 bases are TGTGCCAGCAGCGTAGGGATGCTAGATGATTCAGATACGCAGTATTTT. It translates to CASSVGMLDDSDTQYF.

The chain uses TRBV2 and TRBJ2-5, with TRBD2 matching over 10 bases. Germline trimming cut 1 base from V and 5 bases from J; bases unmatched to any gene: 13. The CDR3 loop spans 18 amino acids. In germline, CDR1 is SNHLY, CDR2 FYNNEI. CDR3 protein: CASSEEEGLAGARETQYF. CDR3 nucleotide sequence: TGTGCCAGCAGTGAAGAGGAGGGCCTAGCGGGAGCCCGGGAGACCCAGTACTTC. Based on the CDR3 plus reference TRBV2 and TRBJ2-5, the full variable domain is EPEVTQTPSHQVTQMGQEVILRCVPISNHLYFYWYRQILGQKVEFLVSFYNNEISEKSEIFDDQFSVERPDGSNFTLKIRSTKLEDSAMYFCASSEEEGLAGARETQYFGPGTRLLVL.

The V and J genes are TRBV7-6 and TRBJ2-3; 7 bases align to TRBD2. Trimming cost V 1 base and J 0 bases; bases outside gene matches: 4. CDR1 SGHVS and CDR2 FNYEAQ come from the germline V gene. The CDR3 loop spans 16 amino acids. As DNA, the CDR3 is TGTGCCAGCAGCTTAGGGGGACTATCGAGCACAGATACGCAGTATTTT. The encoded protein is CASSLGGLSSTDTQYF.

This clone was detected only once. The chain recombines TRBV11-3 with TRBJ2-1, with D possibly matching TRBD2 (6 bases). CDR1 is SGHNT, CDR2 YENEEA, per germline. V was trimmed by 5 bases and J by 7 bases, leaving 12 bases between them. This CDR3 has 13 amino acids. The CDR3 loop is CASSPGVVNEQFF. The DNA for the CDR3 is TGTGCCAGCAGCCCGGGGGTGGTGAATGAGCAGTTCTTC.

This chain joins TRBV29-1 and TRBJ2-7, with D tentatively TRBD1 (6 bases). Germline V gene data show CDR1 as SQVTM and CDR2 as ANQGSEA. The CDR3 contains 11 residues. Trimming pared 7 bases from V and 4 bases from J, leaving 11 bases between. The chain's CDR3 is CSARTEYEQYF. CDR3 sequence (DNA): TGCAGCGCCCGGACAGAATACGAGCAGTACTTC.

This chain's CDR3 is CASTATGGEQYF. The DNA of the CDR3 is TGCGCCAGCACCGCAACAGGGGGCGAGCAGTACTTC. The gene calls are TRBV10-1 and TRBJ2-7; 8 nucleotides align to TRBD1. The CDR3 runs to 12 residues. CDR1 is WNHNN, CDR2 SYGVQD, per germline (reference sequence). J gave up 6 bases and V 7 bases, and 5 bases lay outside the gene matches.

This clone was detected only a few times. The CDR3 DNA follows: TGTGCCAGCAGCGACCACCCAGGGGGCGGGCAGTACTTC. Its protein product is CASSDHPGGGQYF. This chain uses TRBV9 with TRBJ2-7, with TRBD1 identical over 8 bases. Trimming took 3 bases from V and 9 from J; bases not matched to a gene: 8. Per the germline V gene, CDR1 is SGDLS and CDR2 is YYNGEE. The CDR3 sequence is 13 residues long.

This rearrangement joins TRBV2 to TRBJ2-1; 7 bases fit TRBD2. With V trimmed by 7 bases and J by 7 bases, 10 bases remained unmatched. Germline CDR1 and CDR2: SNHLY and FYNNEI. The CDR3 spans 14 residues. CDR3 sequence (DNA): TGTGCCAGCATACGAAGCGGGATAGGAAATGAGCAGTTCTTC. It is translated as CASIRSGIGNEQFF.

This clone appeared many times. This chain connects TRBV27 to TRBJ1-4; TRBD1 agrees at 8 bases. CDR1 and CDR2 (germline): MNHEY, SMNVEV (reference sequence). CDR3 length: 16 amino acids. V was clipped by 1 base and J by 5 bases; unmatched bases: 6. CDR3 sequence (DNA): TGTGCCAGCAGTTTATTGGCAGGGGGCGGAAATGAAAAACTGTTTTTT. Protein sequence: CASSLLAGGGNEKLFF.

The gene calls are TRBV30 and TRBJ1-1; TRBD1 is a possible D gene (5 bases). Trimming shortened V by 0 bases and J by 0 bases, and 8 bases separated the two germline ends. Germline assignment: CDR1 GTSNPN and CDR2 SVGIG (reference sequence). The CDR3 length is 14 residues. CDR3 sequence reads: CAWSVDNLNTEAFF. Here the CDR3 DNA reads TGTGCCTGGAGTGTGGACAATTTGAACACTGAAGCTTTCTTT.

The chain combines TRBV18 with TRBJ2-7, with no clear D. The germline CDR1 and CDR2 sequences are KGHSH and LQKENI. Trimming cost V 2 bases and J 3 bases, with 8 bases left between them. This CDR3 is 13 amino acids long. For the CDR3, the DNA is TGTGCCAGCTCACCAAAAGACTTCTACGAGCAGTACTTC. Translating it yields CASSPKDFYEQYF.

About this clone: This sequence may be a read error, since a much larger clone differs from it by one base. In the same sample, other DNA sequences code for this CDR3. The chain combines TRBV2 with TRBJ2-1; D call uncertain. Per the germline V gene, CDR1 is SNHLY and CDR2 is FYNNEI. The CDR3 contains 13 residues. The V end was cut by 5 bases, the J end by 2 bases, with 7 bases between. The chain's CDR3 is CASSLNTYNEQFF. In DNA, the CDR3 is TGTGCCAGCAGTCTGAACACCTACAATGAGCAGTTCTTC.

The chain employs TRBV4-1 and TRBJ2-5; unclear D gene. Germline CDR1 MGHRA, CDR2 YSYEKL. The CDR3 loop spans 13 amino acids. Trimming left V 2 bases short and J 4 bases short, with 8 bases between. The CDR3 DNA follows: TGCGCCAGCAGCCAACTACGAGGAGAGACCCAGTACTTC. Residues: CASSQLRGETQYF.

J is TRBJ2-1 and V is TRBV14, with D perhaps TRBD1 or TRBD2 (5 bases each). CDR1 is SGHDN and CDR2 is FVKESK in the germline V gene. CDR3 length: 18 residues. Trimming cost V 1 base and J 5 bases, with 21 bases left between them. This CDR3 is CASSQGRDRLIRNNEQFF. The CDR3 region has the DNA TGTGCCAGCAGCCAAGGAAGGGACCGCCTCATCCGTAACAATGAGCAGTTCTTC.